This T cell receptor beta chain was observed in a study of T cell responses to AZD1222 COVID-19 vaccine. The repertoire was sequenced with immunoSEQ multiplex PCR; TCRdb's copy has only in-frame clones and lacks some. The sample shows some 150,000 clones, 88% of them seen only once. About this clone itself: Its matching antigen is unknown.

V gave up 1 base and J gave up 2 bases, with 6 bases separating them. The CDR3 has 14 residues. Germline V gene lookup returns CDR1 SGHTS and CDR2 YDEGEE. Study findings and constraints: Nearly half of spike-specific TCRs reportedly go after variant regions that carry no mutations. Among the donors, most were white British and more were female, and clonal diversity was possibly underestimated. Regions 160-218 and 743-854 held dominance among vaccine-associated CD4 TCRs, which spanned spike.

The clonotype comes from an adult who received the MenACWY meningococcal vaccine as a control. The sequencing here drew on peripheral blood, taken 28 days after the second dose of the MenACWY control vaccine. The genes are TRBV5-8 and TRBJ2-2; D gene unclear. The CDR3 sequence is CASSLIHNTGELFF. The CDR3, as DNA: TGTGCCAGCAGCTTGATACACAACACCGGGGAGCTGTTTTTT.